This T cell receptor (beta chain) derives from a study of blood T cell repertoires in COVID-19. CDR1 and CDR2 from the germline V gene are MDHEN and SYDVKM. The CDR3 has 12 residues. V was cut by 5 bases and J by 2 bases, with 7 bases left in between. The data were produced by immunoSEQ multiplex PCR, yet TCRdb's version contains in-frame clones alone and is incomplete. This sample has around 140,000 clones, with roughly 79% found just once. The chain couples TRBV28 to TRBJ2-7; D call uncertain. Sequencing was carried out using peripheral blood. This clonotype was obtained from a human donor in a cohort sampled during active COVID-19. In nucleotides, the CDR3 is TGTGCCAGCAGTCTAAGCGCCTACGAGCAGTACTTC. Its translation: CASSLSAYEQYF.